The 13 T cell receptor beta chains presented below share a single source sample, sequenced in a study of blood T cell repertoires in COVID-19. Libraries were prepared by immunoSEQ multiplex PCR; TCRdb keeps only in-frame clonotypes and omits some of them. The table includes more than 250,000 clones, approximately 85% detected once. Sequenced material: peripheral blood. These receptors came from a human donor in a cohort sampled during active COVID-19.

This chain connects TRBV19 to TRBJ2-3; 8 positions match TRBD2. V gave up 11 bases and J gave up 2 bases; unmatched junction bases: 12. CDR1 and CDR2 from the germline V gene are LNHDA and SQIVND (reference sequence). This CDR3 is 15 amino acids long. The CDR3: CAVGLADPTTDTQYF. The CDR3, as DNA: TGTGCCGTCGGACTAGCCGATCCAACCACAGATACGCAGTATTTT.

The rearrangement links TRBV14 to TRBJ2-2; 9 bases agree with TRBD2. This CDR3 region has 17 residues. Germline V gene data show CDR1 as SGHDN and CDR2 as FVKESK. J gave up 7 bases and V 4 bases, and 13 bases lay outside the gene matches. CDR3 in amino acids: CASSLRRRGGQVGELFF. The CDR3 DNA reads as TGTGCCAGCAGCCTGCGGCGGCGGGGGGGCCAGGTCGGGGAGCTGTTTTTT.

The V and J genes are TRBV19 and TRBJ2-7; 14 bases are shared with TRBD2. The ends lost 3 bases at V and 7 bases at J; junction bases unmatched: 14. CDR1 and CDR2 (germline): LNHDA, SQIVND (reference sequence). This CDR3 region has 18 residues. The CDR3 reads CASSISGLTSGRAREQYF. The DNA for the CDR3 is TGTGCCAGTAGTATTTCGGGCCTGACTAGCGGGAGGGCGAGGGAGCAGTACTTC.

This chain links TRBV23-1 with TRBJ2-1; tentative D call: TRBD1 (6 bases). TRBV23-1 is an ORF, with its function uncertain. The CDR3 length is 15 residues. V was pared by 3 bases and J by 8 bases, with 17 bases between. CDR3 sequence: CASSQTGPFFHEQFF. CDR3 nucleotide sequence: TGCGCCAGCAGTCAGACAGGACCCTTTTTCCATGAGCAGTTCTTC.

The J gene is TRBJ2-7, the V gene TRBV30, with D possibly TRBD1 on 5 matching bases. Germline V gene sequence: CDR1 GTSNPN, CDR2 SVGIG (reference sequence). This CDR3 is built from 12 residues. V lost 2 bases and J 5 bases, leaving 10 bases between the germline ends. For the CDR3, the DNA is TGTGCCTGGAGTTCTTCCAGGGACGAGCAGTACTTC. Translating gives CAWSSSRDEQYF.

V gene TRBV13 combines with J gene TRBJ2-2; maybe TRBD2 (6 bases). The CDR3 has 15 amino acids. CDR1 is PRHDT, CDR2 FYEKMQ, per germline (reference sequence). V lost 3 bases, J lost 0 bases, and 8 bases lay in between. CDR3 loop: CASSFLAANTGELFF. The CDR3 coding sequence is TGTGCCAGCAGCTTTTTAGCGGCGAACACCGGGGAGCTGTTTTTT.

Concerning this clone itself: Different DNA sequences within this sample yield the same CDR3. The rearrangement uses TRBV5-1 and TRBJ2-7; D not certain. This CDR3 is built from 11 residues. CDR1 is SGHRS, CDR2 YFSETQ, per germline. Trimming shortened V by 4 bases and J by 3 bases, and 5 bases separated the two germline ends. The CDR3 loop is CASSPGYEQYF. The CDR3 DNA reads TGCGCCAGCAGCCCGGGCTACGAGCAGTACTTC.

The chain uses TRBV30 and TRBJ2-7; D uncertain. The CDR3 loop spans 14 amino acids. V was pared by 2 bases and J by 0 bases, with 11 bases between. Per germline, CDR1 GTSNPN and CDR2 SVGIG (reference sequence). The DNA for the CDR3 is TGTGCCTGGAGTTGGGCATACCTCTCCTACGAGCAGTACTTC. It yields the protein CAWSWAYLSYEQYF.

The chain couples TRBV28 to TRBJ1-1; 9 nucleotides line up with TRBD1. The V and J ends lost 4 bases and 6 bases, in that order; junction bases with no gene match: 12. Germline V gene lookup returns CDR1 MDHEN and CDR2 SYDVKM. The CDR3 is 16 amino acids. In nucleotides, the CDR3 is TGTGCCAGCAGTTCGATTCGACAGGGGGTAGTGGCTGAAGCTTTCTTT. Protein: CASSSIRQGVVAEAFF.

The chain has TRBV18 and TRBJ1-3, with D possibly being TRBD1 (6 bases). V dropped 3 bases and J dropped 4 bases, with 16 bases sitting between them. Germline values: CDR1 KGHSH, CDR2 LQKENI. This CDR3 is 16 amino acids long. The CDR3 DNA reads as TGTGCCAGCTCACCTCTCCCAGGACAGATAGGAAACACCATATATTTT. Translating gives CASSPLPGQIGNTIYF. Full variable domain (missing parts from reference TRBV18 and TRBJ1-3): NAGVMQNPRHLVRRRGQEARLRCSPMKGHSHVYWYRQLPEEGLKFMVYLQKENIIDESGMPKERFSAEFPKEGPSILRIQQVVRGDSAAYFCASSPLPGQIGNTIYFGEGSWLTVV.

DNA of the CDR3: TGTGCCAGCAGCTTACGGGGGGGCAGTCCAAGCTGGGCCTACGGCTACACCTTC. This codes for CASSLRGGSPSWAYGYTF. The chain links TRBV7-6 to TRBJ1-2; TRBD1 is a possible D gene (6 bases). CDR1 and CDR2 from the germline V gene are SGHVS and FNYEAQ. CDR3 length: 18 residues. The V and J ends lost 2 bases and 8 bases respectively, with 27 bases between them.

This chain joins TRBV3-1 (or the pseudogene TRBV3-2) and TRBJ2-7, with TRBD2 matching over 8 bases. The V gene's germline CDR1 is LGHDT and CDR2 YNNKEL (reference sequence). The CDR3 sequence is 16 residues long. V lost 1 base to trimming and J lost 8 bases; unmatched junction nucleotides: 13. Written as DNA, the CDR3 is TGTGCCAGCAGCCAAGTATCTGGCCTAGCGGGCCCTAAGCAGTACTTC. The encoded protein is CASSQVSGLAGPKQYF.

V and J are TRBV6-6 and TRBJ1-3; 10 bases are a match to TRBD1. V was pared by 6 bases and J by 2 bases, with 19 bases of the junction left unmatched. Germline CDR1 and CDR2: MNHNY and SVGAGI (reference sequence). There are 20 residues in the CDR3. The CDR3 DNA reads as TGTGCCAGCAGCCGCGGACAGGGGGAGATTTATGGTTCAGCTGGAAACACCATATATTTT. Protein sequence: CASSRGQGEIYGSAGNTIYF.